Reported below is one T cell receptor beta chain. The data are from a study of cytomegalovirus exposure and HLA in healthy donors. Here immunoSEQ multiplex PCR was the method, and the copy in TCRdb shows in-frame clones only, minus some. The sample holds fewer than 250,000 clones, approximately 80% seen once. Trimming left V 1 base short and J 2 bases short, with 9 bases between. The CDR3 sequence is 15 residues long. Germline CDR1 SGHVS, CDR2 FQNEAQ. Sequencing used PBMCs. The clonotype originates from a woman in her 30s in good health and CMV-seropositive. The chain has TRBV7-8 and TRBJ2-1; D is uncertain. Here the CDR3 reads CASSLVESPYNEQFF. The CDR3 DNA reads as TGTGCCAGCAGCTTAGTGGAGAGCCCCTACAATGAGCAGTTCTTC.